This is a list of T cell receptor beta chains from one sample in a study of blood T cell repertoires in COVID-19. Sequencing used immunoSEQ multiplex PCR; TCRdb keeps in-frame clones, though not all of them. Of tens of thousands of clones in the sample, about 87% were seen once. The sequencing input was peripheral blood. The receptors shown here come from a man older than 75 with active or convalescent COVID-19. CDR3s include the opening cysteine and the closing phenylalanine or tryptophan. The D gene is left open where the match is weak. Clone size, where shown, is once, few, many, or a class for clones that have expanded.

size: NA
V: TRBV7-6
J: TRBJ1-2
length: 16
D: NA
DNA: TGTGCCAGCAGCCCCGTCACCAAAACGACAGGCTATGGCTACACCTTC
CDR3: CASSPVTKTTGYGYTF

size: NA
V: TRBV11-2
J: TRBJ2-3
length: 15
D: TRBD1
DNA: TGTGCCAGCAGCTTAGGGACAGGGTGGACAGATACGCAGTATTTT
CDR3: CASSLGTGWTDTQYF

size: NA
V: TRBV5-4
J: TRBJ1-4
length: 12
D: NA
DNA: TGTGCCAGCAGCAGGAGGGGTGAAAAACTGTTTTTT
CDR3: CASSRRGEKLFF

size: NA
V: TRBV19
J: TRBJ2-1
length: 13
D: NA
DNA: TGTGCCAGTAGTAGGGGGGAATACAATGAGCAGTTCTTC
CDR3: CASSRGEYNEQFF

size: NA
V: TRBV11-2
J: TRBJ1-4
length: 15
D: TRBD1
DNA: TGTGCCAGCAGCACCAGACAGGGCTTCGGGGAAAAACTGTTTTTT
CDR3: CASSTRQGFGEKLFF

size: once
V: TRBV6-1
J: TRBJ1-1
length: 13
D: NA
DNA: TGTGCCAGCAGTGAAGTTAGGAACACTGAAGCTTTCTTT
CDR3: CASSEVRNTEAFF

size: NA
V: TRBV6-6
J: TRBJ2-2
length: 15
D: TRBD1
DNA: TGTGCCAGCAGTCCCACAGGGGGAATCGCCGGGGAGCTGTTTTTT
CDR3: CASSPTGGIAGELFF

size: NA
V: TRBV9
J: TRBJ2-3
length: 16
D: NA
DNA: TGTGCCAGCAGCCTACACGGAGCCGTAAGCGCAGATACGCAGTATTTT
CDR3: CASSLHGAVSADTQYF

size: NA
V: TRBV7-2
J: TRBJ1-4
length: 16
D: NA
DNA: TGTGCCAGCAGCTTAGTGTCAGGAGGGGCTAATGAAAAACTGTTTTTT
CDR3: CASSLVSGGANEKLFF

size: NA
V: TRBV10-3
J: TRBJ2-1
length: 15
D: NA
DNA: TGTGCCATCAGTGCTAGCGCGAGCTCCTACAATGAGCAGTTCTTC
CDR3: CAISASASSYNEQFF

size: NA
V: TRBV27
J: TRBJ1-5
length: 13
D: NA
DNA: TGTGCCAGCAGTTTATCTGTTCTTCAGCCCCAGCATTTT
CDR3: CASSLSVLQPQHF

size: once
V: TRBV24-1
J: TRBJ1-1
length: 10
D: NA
DNA: TGTGCCACCCAGGGAACTGAAGCTTTCTTT
CDR3: CATQGTEAFF

size: NA
V: TRBV12-3/TRBV12-4
J: TRBJ1-2
length: 13
D: NA
DNA: TGTGCCAGCAGTTTTGGGGGACTTGAGGGCTACACCTTC
CDR3: CASSFGGLEGYTF

size: NA
V: TRBV18
J: TRBJ1-1
length: 15
D: TRBD1
DNA: TGTGCCAGCTCACCGGGACAGGGGGGGAACACTGAAGCTTTCTTT
CDR3: CASSPGQGGNTEAFF

size: NA
V: TRBV28
J: TRBJ1-2
length: 13
D: NA
DNA: TGTGCCAGCAGCCAGCGAGAGAGGGCCGGCTACACCTTC
CDR3: CASSQRERAGYTF

size: few
V: TRBV19
J: TRBJ2-1
length: 16
D: TRBD2
DNA: TGTGCCAGTAGTTCAAGAGCGGGAGGTGGCTACAATGAGCAGTTCTTC
CDR3: CASSSRAGGGYNEQFF

size: NA
V: TRBV5-1
J: TRBJ2-1
length: 14
D: NA
DNA: TGCGCCAGCAGCTCCGGGGAGGCACGGAATGAGCAGTTCTTC
CDR3: CASSSGEARNEQFF

size: NA
V: TRBV27
J: TRBJ1-5
length: 16
D: TRBD1
DNA: TGTGCCAGCAGTGCCAAGACAGGGATGAGCAATCAGCCCCAGCATTTT
CDR3: CASSAKTGMSNQPQHF

size: NA
V: TRBV3-1/TRBV3-2
J: TRBJ2-5
length: 15
D: TRBD1
DNA: TGTGCCAGCAGCGATACTAGGGGGCCGCGGGAGACCCAGTACTTC
CDR3: CASSDTRGPRETQYF

size: NA
V: TRBV12-3/TRBV12-4
J: TRBJ1-1
length: 13
D: NA
DNA: TGTGCCAGCAGTTTGGCGGGTGGCACTGAAGCTTTCTTT
CDR3: CASSLAGGTEAFF

size: NA
V: TRBV5-1
J: TRBJ1-2
length: 15
D: NA
DNA: TGCGCCAGCAGAATCGGACAGTCCGAATACTATGGCTACACCTTC
CDR3: CASRIGQSEYYGYTF

size: NA
V: TRBV5-4
J: TRBJ1-2
length: 15
D: NA
DNA: TGTGCCAGCAGCTTGCCGATGGGGGCGGGGGATGGCTACACCTTC
CDR3: CASSLPMGAGDGYTF

size: once
V: TRBV21-1
J: TRBJ2-1
length: 15
D: NA
DNA: TGTGCCAGCAGCGACCAGGACAGGGGAGTCAATGAGCAGTTCTTC
CDR3: CASSDQDRGVNEQFF

size: once
V: TRBV5-1
J: TRBJ2-1
length: 17
D: NA
DNA: TGCGCCAGCAGCTCGACTCGACTAGTGTCAGAGGGCGATGAGCAGTTCTTC
CDR3: CASSSTRLVSEGDEQFF

size: NA
V: TRBV30
J: TRBJ1-1
length: 13
D: TRBD1
DNA: TGTGCCTGGAGTGGGACAGGGAACACTGAAGCTTTCTTT
CDR3: CAWSGTGNTEAFF

size: NA
V: TRBV2
J: TRBJ1-1
length: 15
D: NA
DNA: TGTGCCAGCAGTGAAATTCAGGGTAGCTACACTGAAGCTTTCTTT
CDR3: CASSEIQGSYTEAFF

size: NA
V: TRBV6-5
J: TRBJ1-2
length: 14
D: NA
DNA: TGTGCCAGCAGCCCAGACAGGCTTCCCTATGGCTACACCTTC
CDR3: CASSPDRLPYGYTF

size: NA
V: TRBV6-5
J: TRBJ2-5
length: 14
D: TRBD2
DNA: TGTGCCAGCAACCCAGCGGGATACCAAAGGGGCCAGTACTTC
CDR3: CASNPAGYQRGQYF

size: NA
V: TRBV7-3
J: TRBJ2-5
length: 14
D: TRBD2
DNA: TGTGCCAGCAGCTCAAGCGGGAGGGGGGAGACCCAGTACTTC
CDR3: CASSSSGRGETQYF

size: NA
V: TRBV6-5
J: TRBJ2-3
length: 14
D: TRBD1
DNA: TGTGCCAGCAGCTTGACAGGGTCGGGAGATACGCAGTATTTT
CDR3: CASSLTGSGDTQYF

size: NA
V: TRBV6-2/TRBV6-3
J: TRBJ2-1
length: 12
D: NA
DNA: TGTGCCAGCAGTCGCTCCTACAATGAGCAGTTCTTC
CDR3: CASSRSYNEQFF

size: NA
V: TRBV19
J: TRBJ2-1
length: 15
D: NA
DNA: TGTGCCAGTAGTATAGCGCTAGCGTTGGGCAATGAGCAGTTCTTC
CDR3: CASSIALALGNEQFF

size: NA
V: TRBV6-5
J: TRBJ1-1
length: 13
D: NA
DNA: TGTGCCAGCACGACGGCAGGGTACACTGAAGCTTTCTTT
CDR3: CASTTAGYTEAFF

size: once
V: TRBV20-1
J: TRBJ2-2
length: 15
D: NA
DNA: TGCAGTGCTAGTCTGACAGGTCGCGGCACCGGGGAGCTGTTTTTT
CDR3: CSASLTGRGTGELFF

size: NA
V: TRBV6-5
J: TRBJ1-5
length: 15
D: NA
DNA: TGTGCCAGCAGTTACTCGAGGGCGGCAAATCAGCCCCAGCATTTT
CDR3: CASSYSRAANQPQHF

size: NA
V: TRBV10-3
J: TRBJ2-5
length: 13
D: NA
DNA: TGTGCCATCAGTGAGCAACCAGGGGAGACCCAGTACTTC
CDR3: CAISEQPGETQYF

size: NA
V: TRBV19
J: TRBJ1-2
length: 14
D: NA
DNA: TGTGCCAGTAGAGTCCAGGGGTACGACTATGGCTACACCTTC
CDR3: CASRVQGYDYGYTF

size: NA
V: TRBV19
J: TRBJ1-2
length: 16
D: TRBD1
DNA: TGTGCCAGTAGTATTCCCGGGACAGAGAATAACTATGGCTACACCTTC
CDR3: CASSIPGTENNYGYTF

size: NA
V: TRBV7-8
J: TRBJ1-5
length: 16
D: TRBD1
DNA: TGTGCCAGCAGTTTGCGCCCCGACAGGGGTAATCAGCCCCAGCATTTT
CDR3: CASSLRPDRGNQPQHF

size: NA
V: TRBV27
J: TRBJ2-5
length: 13
D: NA
DNA: TGTGCCAGCAGTTTCTTTGGCGGAGAGACCCAGTACTTC
CDR3: CASSFFGGETQYF

size: NA
V: TRBV10-2
J: TRBJ2-2
length: 14
D: NA
DNA: TGCGCCAGCAACAGGGACACTAACACCGGGGAGCTGTTTTTT
CDR3: CASNRDTNTGELFF

size: NA
V: TRBV12-3/TRBV12-4
J: TRBJ2-2
length: 13
D: NA
DNA: TGTGCCAGGCGCAAAGGGAGCACCGGGGAGCTGTTTTTT
CDR3: CARRKGSTGELFF

size: NA
V: TRBV3-1/TRBV3-2
J: TRBJ2-3
length: 17
D: NA
DNA: TGTGCCAGCAGCCAAGATATGACGGGACTTCGCACAGATACGCAGTATTTT
CDR3: CASSQDMTGLRTDTQYF

size: NA
V: TRBV18
J: TRBJ2-4
length: 15
D: TRBD1
DNA: TGTGCCAGCTCACCAACCGGGACAGGGGCAAACATTCAGTACTTC
CDR3: CASSPTGTGANIQYF

size: NA
V: TRBV19
J: TRBJ2-3
length: 16
D: NA
DNA: TGTGCCAGTAGTTCCTGGTGGCCCCGCAGCACAGATACGCAGTATTTT
CDR3: CASSSWWPRSTDTQYF